This T cell receptor (beta chain) was captured in a study of blood T cell repertoires in COVID-19. Study context: Samples taken during acute and convalescent COVID-19 were collected in the United States, Italy and Spain. PBMCs, B-cell-depleted T cells, or T cells provided the cDNA or gDNA that made up the material.

In its sample, this clone was seen once. Assay used: immunoSEQ multiplex PCR; TCRdb lists only in-frame clones, some missing. This sample has about 150,000 clones; roughly 82% occur once, and the top ten carry approximately 10%. Sequenced: peripheral blood. This clonotype was obtained from a woman aged 45-65 years with acute or convalescent COVID-19.

The CDR3 sequence is CASSLGDRFDNQPQHF. In DNA, the CDR3 is TGTGCCAGCAGCTTGGGTGACAGATTTGACAATCAGCCCCAGCATTTT. This chain uses TRBV11-3 with TRBJ1-5; possibly TRBD1 for D (5 bases). The CDR3 sequence is 16 residues long. Germline CDR1 is SGHNT and CDR2 is YENEEA. Between the trimmed V and J ends, which lost 3 bases and 3 bases, there was a span of 15 bases.